The rows below give T cell receptor beta chains drawn from one sample of a study of shared clonotypes between healthy human individuals. The table came from immunoSEQ multiplex PCR; TCRdb's copy has only in-frame clones and leaves some out. The sample includes 2 million to 2.5 million clones, 85% to 95% of them seen just once. The sample consisted of naive CD8+ T cells from PBMCs. The receptors shown here come from a man aged 18-30 years in good health. Some clones in this sample may be carry-over from other donors' samples. The CDR3 runs from the conserved cysteine through the conserved F or W. D genes are given only for firm matches. Clone size is given for some rows only: seen once, a few or many times, or a class if the clone is expanded.

d_call	v_call	clone_size	j_call	cdr3_nt	cdr3_aa
-	TRBV9	-	TRBJ2-3	TGTGCCAGCAGCGCATGGGGAGCTAGTTCTTCAGATACGCAGTATTTT	CASSAWGASSSDTQYF
-	TRBV7-9	-	TRBJ2-3	TGTGCCAGCATCTACCTCGTAGGGTTGGGAGATACGCAGTATTTT	CASIYLVGLGDTQYF
TRBD1	TRBV11-2	-	TRBJ2-5	TGTGCCAGCAGCTTATGGGGGTCAGGGGGCGGTCAGACCCAGTACTTC	CASSLWGSGGGQTQYF
TRBD2	TRBV5-1	-	TRBJ2-7	TGCGCCAGCAGCTTGGGCTTCGGACTAGCGGGAATCTACGAGCAGTACTTC	CASSLGFGLAGIYEQYF
-	TRBV15	-	TRBJ2-1	TGTGCCACCAGCTCACAAGGGGCTACCGACTACAATGAGCAGTTCTTC	CATSSQGATDYNEQFF
TRBD1	TRBV7-9	-	TRBJ1-6	TGTGCCAGCAGCCCCGGGACAGCCAATTCACCCCTCCACTTT	CASSPGTANSPLHF
-	TRBV2	-	TRBJ2-3	TGTGCCAGCAGTGGGGGGGCGTCCGTTAGCACAGATACGCAGTATTTT	CASSGGASVSTDTQYF
TRBD2	TRBV5-6	-	TRBJ2-7	TGTGCCAGCAGCCCATCCGCCCCCCCTAGCGGGAGCCGGAGGGAGCAGTACTTC	CASSPSAPPSGSRREQYF
-	TRBV5-1	-	TRBJ2-3	TGCGCCAGCAGCCCTGGGACTCTCACAGATACGCAGTATTTT	CASSPGTLTDTQYF
-	TRBV7-9	-	TRBJ1-1	TGTGCCAGCAGCTTAAACTACGGGACTTCCACGGCTTTCTTT	CASSLNYGTSTAFF
-	TRBV28	-	TRBJ1-5	TGTGCCAGCAGTTTTGTTGGTCAGAGCAATCAGCCCCAGCATTTT	CASSFVGQSNQPQHF
TRBD2	TRBV2	-	TRBJ2-6	TGTGCCAGCTCTCCTAGCGGGATGACTGGGGCCAACGTCCTGACTTTC	CASSPSGMTGANVLTF
-	TRBV5-1	-	TRBJ2-3	TGCGCCAGCAGCTTGTGGGTGACGGGAGTAGGAGATACGCAGTATTTT	CASSLWVTGVGDTQYF
-	TRBV15	-	TRBJ2-1	TGTGCCACCAGCAGAGCATCCCACAATGAGCAGTTCTTC	CATSRASHNEQFF
TRBD1	TRBV19	once	TRBJ2-5	TGTGCCAGTAGTATAGGGGCCCGGACAGGGGGCGAAGAGACCCAGTACTTC	CASSIGARTGGEETQYF
TRBD2	TRBV6-1	-	TRBJ2-7	TGTGCCAGCAGTGAAACCGGGACTAGCGGGCTCACCTACGAGCAGTACTTC	CASSETGTSGLTYEQYF
-	TRBV16	-	TRBJ1-2	TGTGCCAGCAGCCAATTGCTTCAGGGGCTGGCTGATGGCTACACCTTC	CASSQLLQGLADGYTF
-	TRBV11-2	once	TRBJ2-6	TGTGCCAGCAGCGCCCGGGACAAATTCTCTGGGGCCAACGTCCTGACTTTC	CASSARDKFSGANVLTF
-	TRBV28	-	TRBJ1-1	TGTGCCAGCAGTCGCCGCCGGCCCCGGGGGGGCACTGAAGCTTTCTTT	CASSRRRPRGGTEAFF
-	TRBV7-8	-	TRBJ1-4	TGTGCCAGCAGCTTAGTCAGAGGGCGGCAGGCCACAGGTGAAAAACTGTTTTTT	CASSLVRGRQATGEKLFF
TRBD2	TRBV5-1	-	TRBJ2-5	TGCGCCAGCAGCTCCTCCAAGTCGGGAGGGCCTATGTTGGAGACCCAGTACTTC	CASSSSKSGGPMLETQYF
-	TRBV7-2	-	TRBJ1-1	TGTGCCAGCAGTCCGGAGAGAACTGAAGCTTTCTTT	CASSPERTEAFF
-	TRBV7-9	-	TRBJ2-4	TGTGCCAGCAGCCCCTACGAAGGGGTTATTGCCAAAAACATTCAGTACTTC	CASSPYEGVIAKNIQYF
TRBD2	TRBV27	once	TRBJ2-3	TGTGCCAGCGGGGCAAGGCGGGAGGGCCAGGATACGCAGTATTTT	CASGARREGQDTQYF
-	TRBV6-1	-	TRBJ2-7	TGTGCCAGCACCCCATCGGGGGGCTTCTCCGAGCAGTACTTC	CASTPSGGFSEQYF
TRBD1	TRBV6-5	-	TRBJ2-2	TGTGCCAGCAGTCGACAGGGGAACACCGGGGAGCTGTTTTTT	CASSRQGNTGELFF
-	TRBV7-9	-	TRBJ2-1	TGTGCCAGCTGGGGGAGGACCGGGAATAGAACTGAGCAGTTCTTC	CASWGRTGNRTEQFF
-	TRBV9	once	TRBJ2-6	TGTGCCAGCAGCGTCGCTTGGTTCTCTGGGGCCAACGTCCTGACTTTC	CASSVAWFSGANVLTF
TRBD1	TRBV19	-	TRBJ1-1	TGTGCCAGTAGTATTCTAGGACAGGGGTTGAACACTGAAGCTTTCTTT	CASSILGQGLNTEAFF
-	TRBV19	-	TRBJ2-7	TGTGCCAGTAGTACGGGACTTCTCGACAGTAGCTCCTACGAGCAGTACTTC	CASSTGLLDSSSYEQYF
TRBD1	TRBV19	-	TRBJ2-6	TGTGCCAGTCCCCGGGGGACAGGGTTTGGGGCCAACGTCCTGACTTTC	CASPRGTGFGANVLTF
-	TRBV29-1	-	TRBJ1-2	TGCAGCGTTGAAGATCGAAAGGGAATCACAGGTGGCTACACCTTC	CSVEDRKGITGGYTF
-	TRBV29-1	-	TRBJ2-7	TGCAGCGTTGTCGTGGGATTTTACGAGCAGTACTTC	CSVVVGFYEQYF
-	TRBV27	-	TRBJ2-1	TGTGCCAGCAGTTTCGGGGGTCCCTACAATGAGCAGTTCTTC	CASSFGGPYNEQFF
TRBD1	TRBV5-1	-	TRBJ2-7	TGCGCCAGCCCAAACCGGGACAGCTCCTACGAGCAGTACTTC	CASPNRDSSYEQYF
TRBD1	TRBV28	-	TRBJ2-3	TGTGCCAGCAGTGGGAGACGGGACAGGGGACATCAACGCACTGATACGCAGTATTTT	CASSGRRDRGHQRTDTQYF
-	TRBV18	-	TRBJ2-2	TGTGCCAGCTCACCTCAACAGACTAGGAACACCGGGGAGCTGTTTTTT	CASSPQQTRNTGELFF
TRBD1	TRBV27	-	TRBJ2-2	TGTGCCAGCAGTTTATTACAGGGGGTTGGGACCGGGGAGCTGTTTTTT	CASSLLQGVGTGELFF
-	TRBV27	-	TRBJ2-6	TGTGCCAGCAGTTTTGGAGGCCCTGGGGCCAACGTCCTGACTTTC	CASSFGGPGANVLTF
TRBD2	TRBV4-2	-	TRBJ2-5	TGTGCCAGCAGCCAAGTTCAGCGACTAGCGGGAGGGCCGAGAGAGACCCAGTACTTC	CASSQVQRLAGGPRETQYF
-	TRBV9	-	TRBJ2-2	TGTGCCAGCTCTCCTGGATTCTTGGCGACCACCGGGGAGCTGTTTTTT	CASSPGFLATTGELFF
-	TRBV19	-	TRBJ2-7	TGTGCCACCTCAACCCCCCGGGGACCCTCCTACGAGCAGTACTTC	CATSTPRGPSYEQYF
-	TRBV15	-	TRBJ2-1	TGTGCCACCAGGCCTCTTGCTAGCAACGAGCAGTTCTTC	CATRPLASNEQFF
-	TRBV18	-	TRBJ2-4	TGTGCCAGCTCGCAAACAGGAGCTCTAGCCAAAAACATTCAGTACTTC	CASSQTGALAKNIQYF
TRBD2	TRBV4-1	-	TRBJ2-2	TGCGCCAGCAGCCAAGCGGGAGGAGGCAGAACTTATCTTACCGGGGAGCTGTTTTTT	CASSQAGGGRTYLTGELFF
TRBD2	TRBV9	-	TRBJ2-1	TGTGCCAGCAGCGGGGTCCTAGCGGCTACCTACAATGAGCAGTTCTTC	CASSGVLAATYNEQFF
-	TRBV7-9	-	TRBJ2-2	TGTGCCAGCAGCTTCGGGTACGGGGAGCTGTTTTTT	CASSFGYGELFF
TRBD2	TRBV28	-	TRBJ2-5	TGTGCCAGCACCGCGGAAGCGGGAGGGCGGCGAGAGACCCAGTACTTC	CASTAEAGGRRETQYF
-	TRBV27	-	TRBJ1-2	TGTGCCCAGACTTCTGGGGAAAACTATGGCTACACCTTC	CAQTSGENYGYTF
TRBD1	TRBV7-8	-	TRBJ2-1	TGTGCCAGCAGCCTGACAGGGGGCCGGAGGTCCTACAATGAGCAGTTCTTC	CASSLTGGRRSYNEQFF
-	TRBV7-9	-	TRBJ2-3	TGTGCCAGCAGACCACCAGGGGGGGCCGTTACAGATACGCAGTATTTT	CASRPPGGAVTDTQYF
-	TRBV9	-	TRBJ2-7	TGTGCCAGCAGCCCAGACTCCTACGAGCAGTACTTC	CASSPDSYEQYF